The rows below give T cell receptor beta chains drawn from one sample of a study of a mutant IDH1 vaccine in newly diagnosed glioma. The assay was immunoSEQ multiplex PCR, and TCRdb's table has in-frame clones only and misses some. The data contain about 34,000 clones, around 83% of them seen just once; the ten biggest clones take up roughly 9%. The source material was peripheral blood mononuclear cells (PBMCs), sampled from a glioma patient treated with radiotherapy, temozolomide or both. These receptors originate from a man aged 50 or older with glioma. Some clones in this sample may be carry-over from other donors' samples. Each CDR3 is given with its conserved first and last residue. A D gene is named only where the DNA matches it firmly. Some rows have no size entry. The others give once, few or many, or a class for an expanded clone.

CDR3 DNA: TGTGCCAGCAGCTCGGCCCCGGGAGAGACCCAGTACTTC
CDR3 protein: CASSSAPGETQYF
V gene: TRBV13
clone size: .
CDR3 length: 13
D gene: .
J gene: TRBJ2-5

CDR3 DNA: TGCGCCAGCAGCTACAGGGGGGTAGACGAAAAACTGTTTTTT
CDR3 protein: CASSYRGVDEKLFF
V gene: TRBV5-1
clone size: once
CDR3 length: 14
D gene: TRBD1
J gene: TRBJ1-4

CDR3 DNA: TGTGCCAGTAGTGAGGGGAGCATGAACACTGAAGCTTTCTTT
CDR3 protein: CASSEGSMNTEAFF
V gene: TRBV19
clone size: .
CDR3 length: 14
D gene: .
J gene: TRBJ1-1

CDR3 DNA: TGTGCCAGCAGTTTAAACAGGGGATCTGGCTACACCTTC
CDR3 protein: CASSLNRGSGYTF
V gene: TRBV28
clone size: few
CDR3 length: 13
D gene: TRBD1
J gene: TRBJ1-2

CDR3 DNA: TGTGCCAGCTCACCCACAGGGGAGGACGAGCAGTACTTC
CDR3 protein: CASSPTGEDEQYF
V gene: TRBV18
clone size: .
CDR3 length: 13
D gene: .
J gene: TRBJ2-7

CDR3 DNA: TGTGCCAGCAGCTTAGAAACAGGGGGCTCGGCGGCTTTCTTT
CDR3 protein: CASSLETGGSAAFF
V gene: TRBV7-2
clone size: .
CDR3 length: 14
D gene: TRBD1
J gene: TRBJ1-1

CDR3 DNA: TGTGCCAGCAGCTTAAGGGGTGGCTATGGCTACACCTTC
CDR3 protein: CASSLRGGYGYTF
V gene: TRBV11-2
clone size: .
CDR3 length: 13
D gene: .
J gene: TRBJ1-2

CDR3 DNA: TGTGCCAGCAGTGAAGCGGTCTTAGGACAGAACTACGAGCAGTACTTC
CDR3 protein: CASSEAVLGQNYEQYF
V gene: TRBV6-1
clone size: .
CDR3 length: 16
D gene: .
J gene: TRBJ2-7

CDR3 DNA: TGTGCCATCAGTGAGTCGCGGGATGGCTACACCTTC
CDR3 protein: CAISESRDGYTF
V gene: TRBV10-3
clone size: .
CDR3 length: 12
D gene: .
J gene: TRBJ1-2

CDR3 DNA: TGTGCCACGAAAGGGGGGATTGGCACAGATACGCAGTATTTT
CDR3 protein: CATKGGIGTDTQYF
V gene: TRBV25-1
clone size: .
CDR3 length: 14
D gene: .
J gene: TRBJ2-3

CDR3 DNA: TGTGCCAGCAGTAGGACAGGCGCCTACGAGCAGTACTTC
CDR3 protein: CASSRTGAYEQYF
V gene: TRBV6-5
clone size: .
CDR3 length: 13
D gene: TRBD1
J gene: TRBJ2-7

CDR3 DNA: TGTGCCAGCAGCCACTCGGGAATCCGGGACAGGGAAGAGACCCAGTACTTC
CDR3 protein: CASSHSGIRDREETQYF
V gene: TRBV28
clone size: .
CDR3 length: 17
D gene: TRBD1
J gene: TRBJ2-5

CDR3 DNA: TGTGCCAGCAGGTCCCGGGGGCTCGGGGAGCAGTACTTC
CDR3 protein: CASRSRGLGEQYF
V gene: TRBV6-5
clone size: .
CDR3 length: 13
D gene: .
J gene: TRBJ2-7

CDR3 DNA: TGTGCCACCAGCGAAAGGTACACAGATACGCAGTATTTT
CDR3 protein: CATSERYTDTQYF
V gene: TRBV15
clone size: few
CDR3 length: 13
D gene: .
J gene: TRBJ2-3

CDR3 DNA: TGTGCCAGCAGTTTAGGACCTCCCGGGACAGGGGGTCCAACCGGGGAGCTGTTTTTT
CDR3 protein: CASSLGPPGTGGPTGELFF
V gene: TRBV27
clone size: few
CDR3 length: 19
D gene: TRBD1
J gene: TRBJ2-2

CDR3 DNA: TGTGCCAGTAGTATAGAACTGGCGGGAGAGACCCAGTACTTC
CDR3 protein: CASSIELAGETQYF
V gene: TRBV19
clone size: .
CDR3 length: 14
D gene: .
J gene: TRBJ2-5

CDR3 DNA: TGTGCCAGTAGTGAGGGACTAGCTTACGAGCAGTACTTC
CDR3 protein: CASSEGLAYEQYF
V gene: TRBV19
clone size: .
CDR3 length: 13
D gene: TRBD2
J gene: TRBJ2-7

CDR3 DNA: TGTGCCAGCCGGCTAGCGGTTTCCTACGAGCAGTACTTC
CDR3 protein: CASRLAVSYEQYF
V gene: TRBV2
clone size: .
CDR3 length: 13
D gene: TRBD2
J gene: TRBJ2-7

CDR3 DNA: TGTGCCAGCAGCTTAGGGTCTAGCGGGGGGATCTACGAGCAGTACTTC
CDR3 protein: CASSLGSSGGIYEQYF
V gene: TRBV7-2
clone size: .
CDR3 length: 16
D gene: TRBD2
J gene: TRBJ2-7

CDR3 DNA: TGTGCCAGCCGCCTGAGAGGCCGCACCGGGGAGCTGTTTTTT
CDR3 protein: CASRLRGRTGELFF
V gene: TRBV2
clone size: .
CDR3 length: 14
D gene: .
J gene: TRBJ2-2

CDR3 DNA: TGCGCCAGCAGCTCTCGTGAGGGGGGAGACTATGGCTACACCTTC
CDR3 protein: CASSSREGGDYGYTF
V gene: TRBV5-1
clone size: few
CDR3 length: 15
D gene: .
J gene: TRBJ1-2

CDR3 DNA: TGTGCCAGCAGTTCTACCCCGCCGAATAATTCACCCCTCCACTTT
CDR3 protein: CASSSTPPNNSPLHF
V gene: TRBV6-5
clone size: .
CDR3 length: 15
D gene: .
J gene: TRBJ1-6

CDR3 DNA: TGCGCCAGCAGCTTGGCCGGGACTAGCGGGGGCGGGGAGACCCAGTACTTC
CDR3 protein: CASSLAGTSGGGETQYF
V gene: TRBV5-1
clone size: .
CDR3 length: 17
D gene: TRBD2
J gene: TRBJ2-5

CDR3 DNA: TGTGCCAGCAGCTTATTACGTAGTCGGGTTTCCGATTCCGGGACAGGGGGCTACGAGCAGTACTTC
CDR3 protein: CASSLLRSRVSDSGTGGYEQYF
V gene: TRBV7-8
clone size: .
CDR3 length: 22
D gene: TRBD1
J gene: TRBJ2-7

CDR3 DNA: TGTGCCAGCAGCTTGGGGGCCCTCAGGGGGGGGCTCGGAGATACGCAGTATTTT
CDR3 protein: CASSLGALRGGLGDTQYF
V gene: TRBV5-6
clone size: .
CDR3 length: 18
D gene: .
J gene: TRBJ2-3

CDR3 DNA: TGTGCCTGGAGTGTACGGGGCTCTGGAAACACCATATATTTT
CDR3 protein: CAWSVRGSGNTIYF
V gene: TRBV30
clone size: .
CDR3 length: 14
D gene: .
J gene: TRBJ1-3

CDR3 DNA: TGTGCCACAGGGGGCGGGGGCGGAAATCAGCCCCAGCATTTT
CDR3 protein: CATGGGGGNQPQHF
V gene: TRBV10-3
clone size: .
CDR3 length: 14
D gene: TRBD1
J gene: TRBJ1-5

CDR3 DNA: TGTGCCAGCAGCTTAAAGTACGAGCAGTACTTC
CDR3 protein: CASSLKYEQYF
V gene: TRBV7-2
clone size: .
CDR3 length: 11
D gene: .
J gene: TRBJ2-7

CDR3 DNA: TGTGCCAGCACACTACCCGGGACTAGCGGGAGACGGACCCAGTACTTC
CDR3 protein: CASTLPGTSGRRTQYF
V gene: TRBV28
clone size: .
CDR3 length: 16
D gene: TRBD2
J gene: TRBJ2-5

CDR3 DNA: TGTGCCAGCAGTTACTCGATTGGGAGGGGAAACACCATATATTTT
CDR3 protein: CASSYSIGRGNTIYF
V gene: TRBV6-6
clone size: once
CDR3 length: 15
D gene: .
J gene: TRBJ1-3

CDR3 DNA: TGTGCCAGCAGTGATTGGGCCGGGACAGGAGACTATGGCTACACCTTC
CDR3 protein: CASSDWAGTGDYGYTF
V gene: TRBV25-1
clone size: .
CDR3 length: 16
D gene: TRBD1
J gene: TRBJ1-2

CDR3 DNA: TGTGCCAGTAGTGCGCAAGCGGGGTCACCCCTCCACTTT
CDR3 protein: CASSAQAGSPLHF
V gene: TRBV19
clone size: .
CDR3 length: 13
D gene: .
J gene: TRBJ1-6

CDR3 DNA: TGTGCCAGCAGCCCCCGCCGACAGGCGGACTACGAGCAGTACTTC
CDR3 protein: CASSPRRQADYEQYF
V gene: TRBV7-9
clone size: few
CDR3 length: 15
D gene: .
J gene: TRBJ2-7

CDR3 DNA: TGTGCCAGCAGTGATCCGGGAAACACCATATATTTT
CDR3 protein: CASSDPGNTIYF
V gene: TRBV2
clone size: .
CDR3 length: 12
D gene: .
J gene: TRBJ1-3

CDR3 DNA: TGTGCCTGGAGTTCTGACCTGGGGTATGGCTACACCTTC
CDR3 protein: CAWSSDLGYGYTF
V gene: TRBV30
clone size: few
CDR3 length: 13
D gene: .
J gene: TRBJ1-2

CDR3 DNA: TGCAGCGTTCCCGGGACAGACTACAATGAGCAGTTCTTC
CDR3 protein: CSVPGTDYNEQFF
V gene: TRBV29-1
clone size: .
CDR3 length: 13
D gene: TRBD1
J gene: TRBJ2-1

CDR3 DNA: TGCAGTGCTAGAGGGGGGGGTGAGCAGTTCTTC
CDR3 protein: CSARGGGEQFF
V gene: TRBV20-1
clone size: .
CDR3 length: 11
D gene: TRBD2
J gene: TRBJ2-1